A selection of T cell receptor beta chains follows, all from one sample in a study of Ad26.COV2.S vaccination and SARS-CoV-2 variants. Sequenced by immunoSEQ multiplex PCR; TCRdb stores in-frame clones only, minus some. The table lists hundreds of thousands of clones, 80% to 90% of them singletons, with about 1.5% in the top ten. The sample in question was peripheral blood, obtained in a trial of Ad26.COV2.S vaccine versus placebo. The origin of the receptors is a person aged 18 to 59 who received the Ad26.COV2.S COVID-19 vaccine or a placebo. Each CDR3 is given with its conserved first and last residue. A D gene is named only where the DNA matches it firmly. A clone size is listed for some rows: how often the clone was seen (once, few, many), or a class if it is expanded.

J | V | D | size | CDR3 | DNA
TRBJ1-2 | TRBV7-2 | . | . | CASSLVVHGYTF | TGTGCCAGCAGCTTAGTAGTGCATGGCTACACCTTC
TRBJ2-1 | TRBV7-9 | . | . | CASSLDGFNNEQFF | TGTGCCAGCAGCTTGGATGGATTCAACAATGAGCAGTTCTTC
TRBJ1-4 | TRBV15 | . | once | CATSRQSGGGNEKLFF | TGCGCCACCAGCAGGCAGAGTGGGGGGGGTAATGAAAAACTGTTTTTT
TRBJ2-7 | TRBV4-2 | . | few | CASSQRTTSYEQYF | TGTGCCAGCAGCCAAAGAACGACTTCCTACGAGCAGTACTTC
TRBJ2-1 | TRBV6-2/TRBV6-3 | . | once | CASSRAGVSDEQFF | TGTGCCAGCAGTCGGGCAGGGGTAAGCGATGAGCAGTTCTTC
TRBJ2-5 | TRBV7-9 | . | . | CASSPQIQETQYF | TGTGCCAGCAGCCCTCAGATACAAGAGACCCAGTACTTC
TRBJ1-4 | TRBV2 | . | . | CASRGEKLFF | TGTGCCAGCAGAGGTGAAAAACTGTTTTTT
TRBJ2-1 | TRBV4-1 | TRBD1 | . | CASSRQAGRGLGNEQFF | TGCGCCAGCAGCCGACAAGCAGGCAGGGGGCTAGGAAATGAGCAGTTCTTC
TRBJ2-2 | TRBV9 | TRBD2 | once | CASSVLAGGHTGELFF | TGTGCCAGCAGCGTACTAGCGGGGGGCCACACCGGGGAGCTGTTTTTT
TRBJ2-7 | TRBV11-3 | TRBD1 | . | CASSGPGQGQGEQYF | TGTGCCAGCAGCGGACCGGGACAGGGACAAGGAGAGCAGTACTTC
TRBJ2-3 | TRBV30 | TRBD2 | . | CAWSKLAGVTFSTDTQYF | TGTGCCTGGAGTAAACTAGCGGGAGTCACCTTTAGCACAGATACGCAGTATTTT
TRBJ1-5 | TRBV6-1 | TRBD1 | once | CASSDILQGSYSNQPQHF | TGTGCCAGCAGTGATATCCTACAGGGGAGTTATAGCAATCAGCCCCAGCATTTT
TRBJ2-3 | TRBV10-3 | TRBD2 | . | CAISESLGLADGDTQYF | TGTGCCATCAGTGAGTCTTTGGGACTAGCGGACGGAGATACGCAGTATTTT
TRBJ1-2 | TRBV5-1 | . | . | CASSPGEGSYGYTF | TGCGCCAGCAGCCCCGGGGAGGGTTCCTATGGCTACACCTTC
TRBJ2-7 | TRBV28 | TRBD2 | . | CASSFLGTSGDYEQYF | TGTGCCAGCAGTTTCCTCGGGACTAGCGGGGACTACGAGCAGTACTTC
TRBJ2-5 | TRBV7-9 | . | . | CASSLGPGYQETQYF | TGTGCCAGCAGCTTAGGACCGGGTTACCAAGAGACCCAGTACTTC
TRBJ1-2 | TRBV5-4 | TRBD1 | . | CASSLDRGGYGYTF | TGTGCCAGCAGCTTGGACAGGGGTGGCTATGGCTACACCTTC
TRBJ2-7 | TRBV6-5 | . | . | CATRPSSYEQYF | TGTGCCACCCGGCCCAGCTCCTACGAGCAGTACTTC
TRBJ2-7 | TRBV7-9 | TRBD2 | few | CASSSLGGSEQYF | TGTGCCAGCAGCTCACTTGGCGGGAGCGAGCAGTACTTC
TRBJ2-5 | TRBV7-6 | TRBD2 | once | CASSLFSGGQETQYF | TGTGCCAGCAGCTTATTTAGCGGGGGGCAAGAGACCCAGTACTTC
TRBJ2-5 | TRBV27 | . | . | CASSLWNGPQETQYF | TGTGCCAGCAGTTTATGGAATGGGCCCCAAGAGACCCAGTACTTC
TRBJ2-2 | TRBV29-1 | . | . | CSVEFGGATGELFF | TGCAGCGTTGAATTTGGCGGGGCCACCGGGGAGCTGTTTTTT
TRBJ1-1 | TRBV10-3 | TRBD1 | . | CAISDSGTGINTEAFF | TGTGCCATCAGTGACTCCGGGACAGGGATTAACACTGAAGCTTTCTTT
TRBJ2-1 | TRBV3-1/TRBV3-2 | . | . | CASSQGAYNEQFF | TGTGCCAGCAGCCAAGGCGCGTACAATGAGCAGTTCTTC
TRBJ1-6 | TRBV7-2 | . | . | CASSAGGSPPLHF | TGTGCCAGCAGCGCCGGGGGGAGTCCACCCCTCCACTTT
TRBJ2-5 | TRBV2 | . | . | CASSESQGPPTQYF | TGTGCCAGCAGTGAAAGCCAGGGACCTCCGACCCAGTACTTC
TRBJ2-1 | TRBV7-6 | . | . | CASSLAGTYNEQFF | TGTGCCAGCAGCTTAGCGGGTACCTACAATGAGCAGTTCTTC
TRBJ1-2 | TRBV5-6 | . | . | CASSLMFQGGYTF | TGTGCCAGCAGCTTGATGTTCCAGGGCGGCTACACCTTC
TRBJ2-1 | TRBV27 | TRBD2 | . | CASRTSGIDEQFF | TGTGCCAGCAGGACTAGCGGGATAGATGAGCAGTTCTTC
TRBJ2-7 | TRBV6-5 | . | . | CASGLAGALYEQYF | TGTGCCAGCGGGCTCGCGGGGGCCCTATACGAGCAGTACTTC
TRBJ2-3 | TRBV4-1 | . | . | CASSQDSPGGVGAADTQYF | TGCGCCAGCAGCCAGGATTCCCCCGGGGGCGTAGGGGCGGCAGATACGCAGTATTTT
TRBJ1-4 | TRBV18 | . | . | CASSPSSAGPNEKLFF | TGTGCCAGCTCACCATCATCGGCAGGGCCTAATGAAAAACTGTTTTTT
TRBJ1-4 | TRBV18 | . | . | CASSPSEDRKLFF | TGTGCCAGCTCACCCTCGGAAGATCGAAAACTGTTTTTT
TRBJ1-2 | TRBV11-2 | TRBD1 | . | CASSLAPGQGVTGYTF | TGTGCCAGCAGCTTAGCCCCTGGACAGGGGGTTACCGGCTACACCTTC
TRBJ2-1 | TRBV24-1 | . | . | CATSGFGNEQFF | TGTGCCACCAGTGGGTTCGGGAATGAGCAGTTCTTC
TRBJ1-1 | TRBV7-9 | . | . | CASSLIIYTEAFF | TGTGCCAGCAGCCTTATTATATATACTGAAGCTTTCTTT
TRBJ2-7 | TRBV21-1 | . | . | CFVAYEQYF | TGCTTTGTCGCCTACGAGCAGTACTTC
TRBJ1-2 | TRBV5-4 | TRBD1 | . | CASSSPGQGGYGYTF | TGTGCCAGCAGCTCCCCGGGACAGGGAGGCTATGGCTACACCTTC
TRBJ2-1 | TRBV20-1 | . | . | CSASRTLSSYNEQFF | TGCAGTGCTAGTAGGACGTTGAGCTCCTACAATGAGCAGTTCTTC
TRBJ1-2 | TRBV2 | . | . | CASTGGNGYTF | TGTGCCAGCACTGGGGGGAATGGCTACACCTTC
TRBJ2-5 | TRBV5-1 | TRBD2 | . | CASSGAGGETQYF | TGCGCCAGCAGCGGAGCGGGAGGAGAGACCCAGTACTTC
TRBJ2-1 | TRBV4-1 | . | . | CARVFNEQFF | TGCGCCAGGGTCTTTAATGAGCAGTTCTTC
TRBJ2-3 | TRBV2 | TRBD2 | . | CASSVGLAQSTDTQYF | TGTGCCAGCAGTGTAGGACTAGCCCAGAGCACAGATACGCAGTATTTT
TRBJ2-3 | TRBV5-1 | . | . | CASSLATADTQYF | TGCGCCAGCAGCTTGGCCACGGCAGATACGCAGTATTTT
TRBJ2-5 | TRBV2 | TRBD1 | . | CASRGEGTGVHSAQYF | TGTGCCAGCAGGGGAGAGGGGACAGGGGTCCACTCGGCCCAGTACTTC